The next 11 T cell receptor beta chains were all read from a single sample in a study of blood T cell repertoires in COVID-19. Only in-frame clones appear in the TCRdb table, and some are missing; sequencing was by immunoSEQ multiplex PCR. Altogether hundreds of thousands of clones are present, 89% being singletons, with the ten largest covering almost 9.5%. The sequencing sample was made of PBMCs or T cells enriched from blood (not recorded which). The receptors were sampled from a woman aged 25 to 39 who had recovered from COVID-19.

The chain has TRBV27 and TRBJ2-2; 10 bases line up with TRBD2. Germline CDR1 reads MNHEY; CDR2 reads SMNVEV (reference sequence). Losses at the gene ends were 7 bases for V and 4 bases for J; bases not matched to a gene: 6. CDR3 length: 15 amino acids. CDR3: CASISRTSGTGELFF. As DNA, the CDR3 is TGTGCCAGCATATCTCGGACTAGCGGCACCGGGGAGCTGTTTTTT.

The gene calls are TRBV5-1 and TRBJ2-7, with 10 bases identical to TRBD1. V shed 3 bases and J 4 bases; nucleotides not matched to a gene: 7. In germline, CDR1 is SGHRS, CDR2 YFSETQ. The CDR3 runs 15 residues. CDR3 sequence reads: CASSSPTGGLYEQYF. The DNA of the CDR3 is TGCGCCAGCAGCTCCCCGACAGGGGGCTTGTACGAGCAGTACTTC.

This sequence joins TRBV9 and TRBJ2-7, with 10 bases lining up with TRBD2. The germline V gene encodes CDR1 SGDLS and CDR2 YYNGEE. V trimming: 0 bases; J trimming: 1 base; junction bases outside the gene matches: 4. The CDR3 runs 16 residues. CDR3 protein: CASSVAGTSVSYEQYF. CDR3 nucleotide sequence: TGTGCCAGCAGCGTAGCTGGGACTAGCGTTTCCTACGAGCAGTACTTC.

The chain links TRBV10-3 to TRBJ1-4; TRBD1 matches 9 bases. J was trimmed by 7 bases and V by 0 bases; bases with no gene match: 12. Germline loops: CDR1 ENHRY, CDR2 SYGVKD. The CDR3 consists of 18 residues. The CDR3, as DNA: TGTGCCATCAGTGAGTCGTTGCGACAGGGGGTGGCGACTGAAAAACTGTTTTTT. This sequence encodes CAISESLRQGVATEKLFF.

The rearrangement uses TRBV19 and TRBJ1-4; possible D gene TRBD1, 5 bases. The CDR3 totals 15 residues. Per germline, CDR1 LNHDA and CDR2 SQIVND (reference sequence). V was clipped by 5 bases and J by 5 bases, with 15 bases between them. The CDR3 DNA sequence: TGTGCCAGTAGTTACCGGGACTCCAGAAATGAAAAACTGTTTTTT. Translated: CASSYRDSRNEKLFF.

CDR3 amino acids: CASSIGGGRQPQHF. In DNA, the CDR3 is TGTGCCAGTAGTATAGGAGGGGGCAGGCAGCCCCAGCATTTT. The chain uses TRBV19 and TRBJ1-5, with 7 positions matching TRBD1. The CDR3 extends over 14 amino acids. Germline CDR1 is LNHDA and CDR2 is SQIVND (reference sequence). J gave up 7 bases and V 1 base, and 4 bases lay outside the gene matches.

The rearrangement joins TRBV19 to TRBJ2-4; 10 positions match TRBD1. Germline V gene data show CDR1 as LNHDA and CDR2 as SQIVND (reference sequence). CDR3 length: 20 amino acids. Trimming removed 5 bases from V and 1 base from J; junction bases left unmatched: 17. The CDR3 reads CASSLANSGTGVLAKNIQYF. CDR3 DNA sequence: TGTGCCAGTAGTCTTGCGAATTCCGGGACAGGGGTTCTGGCCAAAAACATTCAGTACTTC.

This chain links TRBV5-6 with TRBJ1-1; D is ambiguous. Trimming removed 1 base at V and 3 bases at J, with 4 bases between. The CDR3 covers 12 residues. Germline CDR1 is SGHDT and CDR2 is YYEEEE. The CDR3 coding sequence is TGTGCCAGCAGCTTGCCTGACACTGAAGCTTTCTTT. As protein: CASSLPDTEAFF.

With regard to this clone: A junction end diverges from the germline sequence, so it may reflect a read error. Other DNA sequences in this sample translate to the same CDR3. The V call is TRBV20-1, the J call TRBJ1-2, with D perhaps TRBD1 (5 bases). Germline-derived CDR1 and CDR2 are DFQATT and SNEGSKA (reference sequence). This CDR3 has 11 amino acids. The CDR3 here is CSAGDSYGYTF. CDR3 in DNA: TGCAGTGCTGGAGACAGCTATGGCTACACCTTC.

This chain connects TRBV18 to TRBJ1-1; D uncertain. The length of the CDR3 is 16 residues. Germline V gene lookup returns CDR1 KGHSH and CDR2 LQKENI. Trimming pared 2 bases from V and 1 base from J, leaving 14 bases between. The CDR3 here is CASSPARGLTNTEAFF. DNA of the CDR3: TGTGCCAGCTCACCAGCTCGAGGACTAACGAACACTGAAGCTTTCTTT.

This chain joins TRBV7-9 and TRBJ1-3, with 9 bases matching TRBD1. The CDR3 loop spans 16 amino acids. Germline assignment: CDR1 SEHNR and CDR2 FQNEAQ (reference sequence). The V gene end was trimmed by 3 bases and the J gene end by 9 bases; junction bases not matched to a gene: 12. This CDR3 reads CASSFPGQGAGSTIYF. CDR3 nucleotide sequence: TGTGCCAGCAGCTTTCCGGGACAGGGTGCGGGTAGCACCATATATTTT.